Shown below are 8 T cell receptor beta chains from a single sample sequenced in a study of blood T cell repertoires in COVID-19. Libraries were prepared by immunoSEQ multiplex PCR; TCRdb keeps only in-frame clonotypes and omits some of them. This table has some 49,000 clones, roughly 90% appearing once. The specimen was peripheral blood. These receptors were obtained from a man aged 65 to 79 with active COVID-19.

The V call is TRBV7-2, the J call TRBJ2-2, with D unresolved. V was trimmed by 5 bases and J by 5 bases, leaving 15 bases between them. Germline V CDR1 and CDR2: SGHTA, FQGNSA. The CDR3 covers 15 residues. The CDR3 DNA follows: TGTGCCAGCAGCCGTATATCTTCGAGGACCGGGGAGCTGTTTTTT. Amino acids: CASSRISSRTGELFF.

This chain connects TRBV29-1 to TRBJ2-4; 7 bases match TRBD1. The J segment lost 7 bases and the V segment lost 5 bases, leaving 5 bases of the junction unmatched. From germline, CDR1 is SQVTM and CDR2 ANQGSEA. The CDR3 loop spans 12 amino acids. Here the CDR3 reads CSVSTGLNIQYF. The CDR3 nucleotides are TGCAGCGTTTCGACAGGGTTGAACATTCAGTACTTC.

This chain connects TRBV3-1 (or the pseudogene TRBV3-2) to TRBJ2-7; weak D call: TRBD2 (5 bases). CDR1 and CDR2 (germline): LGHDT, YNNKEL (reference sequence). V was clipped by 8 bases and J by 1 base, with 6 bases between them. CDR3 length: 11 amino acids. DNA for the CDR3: TGTGCCAGCCGCGGGTCCTACGAGCAGTACTTC. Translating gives CASRGSYEQYF.

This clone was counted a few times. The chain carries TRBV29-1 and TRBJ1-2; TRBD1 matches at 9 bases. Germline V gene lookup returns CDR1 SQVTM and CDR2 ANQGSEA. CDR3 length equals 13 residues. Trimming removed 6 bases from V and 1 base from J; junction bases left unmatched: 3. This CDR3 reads CSVRQGGNYGYTF. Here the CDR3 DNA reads TGCAGCGTCCGACAGGGGGGTAACTATGGCTACACCTTC.

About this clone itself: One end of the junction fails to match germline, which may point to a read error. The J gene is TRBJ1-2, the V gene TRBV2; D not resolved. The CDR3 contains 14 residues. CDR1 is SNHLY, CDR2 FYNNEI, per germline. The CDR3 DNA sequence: TGTGCCAGCAGCGAAGATATCAGAAACTATGGCTACACCTTC. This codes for CASSEDIRNYGYTF.

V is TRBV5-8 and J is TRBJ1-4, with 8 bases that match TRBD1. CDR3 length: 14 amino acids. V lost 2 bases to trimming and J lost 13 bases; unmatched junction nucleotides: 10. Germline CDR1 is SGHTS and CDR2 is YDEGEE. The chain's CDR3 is CASSFRRQGNRLFF. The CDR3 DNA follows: TGTGCCAGCAGCTTCCGGCGACAGGGGAATCGACTGTTTTTT.

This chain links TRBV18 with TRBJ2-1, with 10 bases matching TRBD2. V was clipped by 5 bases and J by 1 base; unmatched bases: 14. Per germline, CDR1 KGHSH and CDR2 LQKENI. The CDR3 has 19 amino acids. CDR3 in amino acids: CASSLTSGTLGGSYNEQFF. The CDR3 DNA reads TGTGCCAGCTCATTAACTAGCGGGACTTTGGGGGGTTCCTACAATGAGCAGTTCTTC.

CDR3 bases: TGTGCCAGCAGCTTGACGGGGTACGAGCAGTACTTC. Translation: CASSLTGYEQYF. This chain uses TRBV5-5 with TRBJ2-7; D perhaps matches TRBD2 (5 bases). The CDR3 loop spans 12 amino acids. Germline CDR1 reads SGHKS; CDR2 reads YYEKEE (reference sequence). Trimming left V 1 base short and J 4 bases short, with 6 bases between.